This T cell receptor beta chain was identified in a study of cytomegalovirus exposure and HLA in healthy donors. Findings and limits, study-wide: Researchers reportedly found TCR beta sequences accurately predicted most subjects' HLA-A and HLA-B alleles. One cluster of highly shared sequence variants probably arose as a sequencing artifact. In a later analysis, TCR beta V- and J-gene trimming showed a link to a missense DCLRE1C variant. Clonal expansion, a later analysis showed, was greater in HLA-associated TCR beta chains than in equally common others.

Germline CDR1 reads SQVTM; CDR2 reads ANQGSEA. The CDR3 totals 10 residues. The ends lost 6 bases at V and 6 bases at J; junction bases unmatched: 2. In the PCR, 60 Vbeta and 13 Jbeta primers were used. The protocol was immunoSEQ multiplex PCR, while the TCRdb copy is restricted to in-frame clones and leaves out a portion. The sample carries hundreds of thousands of clones, almost 80% recorded once. A remark on this clone: What it recognizes is unknown.

Sample: PBMCs. The sequence derives from a male donor in good health and CMV-seronegative. V is TRBV29-1 and J is TRBJ2-7; 7 bases are a match to TRBD1. The DNA of the CDR3 is TGCAGCGTCACAGGGGTCGAGCAGTACTTC. It codes for CSVTGVEQYF.